The TCR beta chain under discussion was sequenced for a study of beta chain features in type 1 diabetes. Study conclusions and caveats: All four CD4+ subsets of Type 1 diabetes patients contained TCRB CDR3s that were moderately but significantly shorter.

About this clone: The antigen is undetermined.

This CDR3 spans 15 amino acids. J gave up 4 bases and V 6 bases, and 9 bases lay outside the gene matches. Germline CDR1 and CDR2: MNHEY and SVGAGI. cDNA synthesis used the whole RNA isolate, giving expressed TCRB sequences. The repertoire was sequenced with immunoSEQ multiplex PCR; TCRdb's copy has only in-frame clones and lacks some. The data hold some 350,000 clones, with over 8.5% observed a single time. Material for sequencing was central memory CD4+ T cells from blood. The chain recombines TRBV6-5 with TRBJ1-2, with TRBD1 matching over 9 bases. The clonotype originates from a man aged 25-40 years with type 1 diabetes. The CDR3 DNA reads as TGTGCCAGCAGAATGACAGGGGGGGACGCCTATGGCTACACCTTC. Encoded protein: CASRMTGGDAYGYTF.